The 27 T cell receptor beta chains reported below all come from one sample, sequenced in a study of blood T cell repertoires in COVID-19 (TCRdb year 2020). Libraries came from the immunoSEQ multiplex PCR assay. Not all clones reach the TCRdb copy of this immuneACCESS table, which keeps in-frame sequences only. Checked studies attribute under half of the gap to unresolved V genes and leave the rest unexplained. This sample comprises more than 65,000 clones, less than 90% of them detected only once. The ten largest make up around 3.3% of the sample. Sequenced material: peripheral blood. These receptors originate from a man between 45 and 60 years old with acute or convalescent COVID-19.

The DNA for the CDR3 is TGCAGCGTTGAACAGGGTCGCTATGGCTACACCTTC. Translated, it gives CSVEQGRYGYTF. This chain connects TRBV29-1 to TRBJ1-2, with a weak D call TRBD1 (5 bases). V dropped 2 bases and J dropped 4 bases, with 8 bases sitting between them. The germline CDR1 and CDR2 sequences are SQVTM and ANQGSEA. This CDR3 has 12 amino acids.

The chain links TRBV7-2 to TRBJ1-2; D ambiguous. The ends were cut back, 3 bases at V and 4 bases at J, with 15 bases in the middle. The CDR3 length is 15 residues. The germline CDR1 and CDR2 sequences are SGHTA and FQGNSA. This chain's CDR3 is CASSFASAEAYGYTF. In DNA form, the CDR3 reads TGTGCCAGCAGCTTCGCGTCAGCCGAGGCCTATGGCTACACCTTC.

CDR3 loop: CASNEPGQGAYEQYF. CDR3 coding DNA: TGTGCCAGCAACGAACCGGGACAGGGGGCCTACGAGCAGTACTTC. The rearrangement uses TRBV6-4 and TRBJ2-7, with TRBD1 matching 11 bases. Germline lookup yields CDR1 MRHNA and CDR2 SNTAGT. This CDR3 has 15 amino acids. Losses at the gene ends were 7 bases for V and 2 bases for J; bases not matched to a gene: 7.

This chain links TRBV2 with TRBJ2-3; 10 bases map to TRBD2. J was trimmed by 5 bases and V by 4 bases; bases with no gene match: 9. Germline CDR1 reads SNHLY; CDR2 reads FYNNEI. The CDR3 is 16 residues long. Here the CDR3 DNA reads TGTGCCAGCAGTGCGGAAGCGGGGGGGCCGATAGATACGCAGTATTTT. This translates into CASSAEAGGPIDTQYF.

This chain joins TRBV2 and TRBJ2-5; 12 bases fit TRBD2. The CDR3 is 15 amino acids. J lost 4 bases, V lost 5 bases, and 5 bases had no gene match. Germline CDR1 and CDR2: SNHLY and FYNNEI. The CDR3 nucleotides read TGTGCCAGCAGTCAGCAGGGACTAGCGGGAGAGACCCAGTACTTC. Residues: CASSQQGLAGETQYF.

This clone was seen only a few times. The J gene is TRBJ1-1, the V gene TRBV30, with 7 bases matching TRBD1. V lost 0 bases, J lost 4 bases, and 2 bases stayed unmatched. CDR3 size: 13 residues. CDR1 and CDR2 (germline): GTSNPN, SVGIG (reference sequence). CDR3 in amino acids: CAWSVQGSTEAFF. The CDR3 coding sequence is TGTGCCTGGAGTGTACAGGGGAGCACTGAAGCTTTCTTT.

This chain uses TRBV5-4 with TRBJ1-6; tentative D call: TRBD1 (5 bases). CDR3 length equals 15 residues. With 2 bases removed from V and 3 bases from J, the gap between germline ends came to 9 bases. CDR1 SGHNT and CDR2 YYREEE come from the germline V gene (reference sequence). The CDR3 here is CASSFVTDYNSPLHF. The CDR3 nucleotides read TGTGCCAGCAGCTTTGTGACAGACTATAATTCACCCCTCCACTTT. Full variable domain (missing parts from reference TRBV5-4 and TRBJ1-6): ETGVTQSPTHLIKTRGQQVTLRCSSQSGHNTVSWYQQALGQGPQFIFQYYREEENGRGNFPPRFSGLQFPNYSSELNVNALELDDSALYLCASSFVTDYNSPLHFGNGTRLTVT.

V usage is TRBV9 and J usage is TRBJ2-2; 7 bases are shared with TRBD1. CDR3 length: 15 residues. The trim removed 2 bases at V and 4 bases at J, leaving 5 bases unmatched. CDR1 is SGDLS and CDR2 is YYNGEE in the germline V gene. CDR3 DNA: TGTGCCAGCAGCGTGACAGGGATATTCACCGGGGAGCTGTTTTTT. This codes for CASSVTGIFTGELFF.

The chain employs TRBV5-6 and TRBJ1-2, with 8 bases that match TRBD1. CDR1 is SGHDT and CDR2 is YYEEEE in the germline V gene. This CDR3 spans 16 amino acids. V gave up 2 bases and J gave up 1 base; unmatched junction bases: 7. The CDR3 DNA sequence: TGTGCCAGCAGCTTAGAGACAGGGGCGGTTAACTATGGCTACACCTTC. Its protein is CASSLETGAVNYGYTF. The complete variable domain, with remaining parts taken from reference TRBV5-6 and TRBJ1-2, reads DAGVTQSPTHLIKTRGQQVTLRCSPKSGHDTVSWYQQALGQGPQFIFQYYEEEERQRGNFPDRFSGHQFPNYSSELNVNALLLGDSALYLCASSLETGAVNYGYTFGSGTRLTVV.

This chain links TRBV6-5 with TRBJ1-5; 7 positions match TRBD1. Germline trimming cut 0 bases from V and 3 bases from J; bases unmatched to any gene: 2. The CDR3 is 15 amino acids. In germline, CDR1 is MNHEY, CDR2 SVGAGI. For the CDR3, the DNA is TGTGCCAGCAGTTACTCGGGACAGAACAATCAGCCCCAGCATTTT. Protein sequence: CASSYSGQNNQPQHF.

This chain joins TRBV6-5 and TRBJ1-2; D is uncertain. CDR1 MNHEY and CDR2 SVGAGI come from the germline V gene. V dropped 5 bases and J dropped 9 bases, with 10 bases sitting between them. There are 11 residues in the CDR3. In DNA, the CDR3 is TGTGCCAGCAGTATGGAGGGTAGCTACACCTTC. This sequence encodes CASSMEGSYTF.

The CDR3 reads CAISEPYGQKETQYF. Here the CDR3 DNA reads TGTGCCATCAGTGAACCTTACGGACAGAAAGAGACCCAGTACTTC. The J gene is TRBJ2-5, the V gene TRBV10-3; possibly TRBD1 for D (6 bases). Germline V CDR1 and CDR2: ENHRY, SYGVKD. V lost 3 bases to trimming and J lost 3 bases, with 14 bases between them. This CDR3 has 15 residues.

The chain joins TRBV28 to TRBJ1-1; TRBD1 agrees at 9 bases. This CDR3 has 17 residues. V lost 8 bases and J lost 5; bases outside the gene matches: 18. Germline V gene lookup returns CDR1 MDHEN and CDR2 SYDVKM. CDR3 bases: TGTGCCAGCTCTGAGCCGGGACAGGGCTTTGGGATGACTGAAGCTTTCTTT. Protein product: CASSEPGQGFGMTEAFF.

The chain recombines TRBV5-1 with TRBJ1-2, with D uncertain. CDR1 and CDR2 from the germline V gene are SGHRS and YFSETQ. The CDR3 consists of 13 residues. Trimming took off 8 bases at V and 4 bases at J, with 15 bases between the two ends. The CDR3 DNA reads TGCGCCAGTCGAAGACCCCTAGGCTATGGCTACACCTTC. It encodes CASRRPLGYGYTF.

The CDR3, as DNA: TGTGCCAGCATCTTAGTTAACACCGGGGAGCTGTTTTTT. Translating gives CASILVNTGELFF. The J gene is TRBJ2-2, the V gene TRBV12-3 or TRBV12-4; the D is unclear. This CDR3 is built from 13 residues. Trimming cost V 7 bases and J 2 bases, with 8 bases left between them.

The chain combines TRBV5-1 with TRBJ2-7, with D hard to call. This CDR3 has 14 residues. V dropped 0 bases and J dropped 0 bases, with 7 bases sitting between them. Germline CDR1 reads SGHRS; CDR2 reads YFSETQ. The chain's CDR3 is CASSLGGNSYEQYF. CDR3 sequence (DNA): TGCGCCAGCAGCTTGGGTGGCAACTCCTACGAGCAGTACTTC.

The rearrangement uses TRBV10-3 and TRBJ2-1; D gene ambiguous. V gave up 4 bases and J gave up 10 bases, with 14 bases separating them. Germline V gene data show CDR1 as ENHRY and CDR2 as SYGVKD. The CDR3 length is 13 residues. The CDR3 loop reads CAISGFVAQEQFF. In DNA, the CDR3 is TGTGCCATCAGTGGGTTCGTGGCCCAAGAGCAGTTCTTC.

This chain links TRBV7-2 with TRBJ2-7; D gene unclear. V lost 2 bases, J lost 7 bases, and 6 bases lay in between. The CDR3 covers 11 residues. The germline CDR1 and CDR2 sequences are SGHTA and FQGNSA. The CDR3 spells CASSLYNEQYF. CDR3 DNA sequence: TGTGCCAGCAGCTTATATAATGAGCAGTACTTC.

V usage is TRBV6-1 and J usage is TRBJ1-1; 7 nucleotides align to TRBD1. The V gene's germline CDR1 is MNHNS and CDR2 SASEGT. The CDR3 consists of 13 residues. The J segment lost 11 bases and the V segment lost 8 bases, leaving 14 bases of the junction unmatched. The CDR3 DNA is TGTGCCAGCGGAGGGGGGACAGATCGAGCGGCTTTCTTT. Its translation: CASGGGTDRAAFF.

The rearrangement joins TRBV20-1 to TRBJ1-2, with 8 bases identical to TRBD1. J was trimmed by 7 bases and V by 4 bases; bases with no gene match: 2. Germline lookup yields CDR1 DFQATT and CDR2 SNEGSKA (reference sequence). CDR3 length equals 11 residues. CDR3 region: CSANDRGGYTF. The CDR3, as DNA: TGCAGTGCTAACGACAGGGGTGGCTACACCTTC.

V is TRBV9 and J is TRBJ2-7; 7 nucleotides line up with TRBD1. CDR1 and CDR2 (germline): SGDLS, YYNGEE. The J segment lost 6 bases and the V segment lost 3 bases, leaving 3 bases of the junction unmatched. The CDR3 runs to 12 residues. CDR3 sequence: CASSGQGSEQYF. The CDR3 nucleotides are TGTGCCAGCAGCGGACAGGGTTCCGAGCAGTACTTC.

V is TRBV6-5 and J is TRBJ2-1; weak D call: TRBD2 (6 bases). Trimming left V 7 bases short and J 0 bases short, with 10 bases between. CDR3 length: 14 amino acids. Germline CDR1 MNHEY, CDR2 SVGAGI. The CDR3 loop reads CASTGGSSYNEQFF. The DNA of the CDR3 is TGTGCCAGCACCGGGGGAAGCTCCTACAATGAGCAGTTCTTC.

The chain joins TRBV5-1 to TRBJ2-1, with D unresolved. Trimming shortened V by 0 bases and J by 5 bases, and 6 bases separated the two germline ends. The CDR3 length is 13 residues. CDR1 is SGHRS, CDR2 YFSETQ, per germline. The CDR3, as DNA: TGCGCCAGCAGCTTGGAAGCGCACAATGAGCAGTTCTTC. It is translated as CASSLEAHNEQFF.

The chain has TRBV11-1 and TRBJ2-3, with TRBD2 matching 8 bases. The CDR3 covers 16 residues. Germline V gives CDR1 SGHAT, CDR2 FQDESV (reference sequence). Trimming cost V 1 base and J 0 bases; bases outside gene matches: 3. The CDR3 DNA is TGTGCCAGCAGCTTAGGAGCTAGCGGGAGCACAGATACGCAGTATTTT. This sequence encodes CASSLGASGSTDTQYF.

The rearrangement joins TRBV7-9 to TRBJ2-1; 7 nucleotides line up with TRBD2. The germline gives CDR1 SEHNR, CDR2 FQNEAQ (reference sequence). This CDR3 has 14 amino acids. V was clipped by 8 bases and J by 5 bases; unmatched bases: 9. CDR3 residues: CASRPSGTNNEQFF. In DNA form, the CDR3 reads TGTGCCAGCCGCCCCTCCGGGACTAACAATGAGCAGTTCTTC.

The CDR3 DNA is TGCGCCAGCCATCCACAGCCGGGGGAGGAAAAACTGTTTTTT. Translating it yields CASHPQPGEEKLFF. J is TRBJ1-4 and V is TRBV5-1, with D possibly TRBD1 on 5 matching bases. Germline V gives CDR1 SGHRS, CDR2 YFSETQ. V gave up 7 bases and J gave up 8 bases, with 18 bases separating them. The CDR3 length is 14 residues.

CDR3 protein: CASRPGQNNSPLHF. The CDR3 DNA reads as TGTGCCAGCAGGCCGGGACAGAATAATTCACCCCTCCACTTT. The chain couples TRBV27 to TRBJ1-6, with 7 bases matching TRBD1. CDR3 length: 14 residues. CDR1 and CDR2 (germline): MNHEY, SMNVEV (reference sequence). J lost 5 bases, V lost 6 bases, and 4 bases had no gene match.